The T cell receptor beta chain under discussion was sequenced for a study of monozygotic twins with inflammatory bowel disease. Study-wide results and caveats: Healthy twins showed more clonotype sharing with others than IBD patients, especially patients with disease activity. Patient-to-patient differences in immunosuppressive treatment may have added variability to the repertoires.

A note on this clonotype: The antigen is undetermined.

With the 5' RACE reads reprocessed, TCRdb shows one record per CDR3 protein and no DNA. This table holds about 420,000 distinct CDR3 sequences. This TCR came from a human donor with ulcerative colitis or Crohn's disease, or a healthy co-twin of an affected twin (not recorded which). The sequencing sample was made of blood.

CDR3 region: CASSEGVTGIYSNQPQHF. The chain carries TRBV6-1 and TRBJ1-5; the TRBD1 assignment by TCRdb is unverifiable without DNA. The CDR3 has 18 amino acids. Germline loops: CDR1 MNHNS, CDR2 SASEGT.